This entry lists 16 T cell receptor beta chains sequenced from one sample in a study of graft-versus-host responses after intestinal transplantation. Clones were sequenced by immunoSEQ multiplex PCR, and TCRdb holds only the in-frame ones, with some missing. The sample yields under 90,000 clones, around 93% seen once. The antigens of these receptors remain unknown. The input for sequencing was unstimulated CD4+ T cells sorted from spleen or lymph node cells, taken before transplant. The receptor source for this set is a human donor who was the organ donor for an intestinal transplant.

The chain has TRBV18 and TRBJ2-7; a weak D match, TRBD2 (5 bases). Germline CDR1 reads KGHSH; CDR2 reads LQKENI. This CDR3 comprises 12 residues. Trimming removed 8 bases at V and 6 bases at J, with 14 bases between. The chain's CDR3 is CASQLDFSEQYF. CDR3 sequence (DNA): TGTGCCAGCCAACTAGACTTCTCCGAGCAGTACTTC. Supplemented by reference TRBV18 and TRBJ2-7, the full variable domain reads NAGVMQNPRHLVRRRGQEARLRCSPMKGHSHVYWYRQLPEEGLKFMVYLQKENIIDESGMPKERFSAEFPKEGPSILRIQQVVRGDSAAYFCASQLDFSEQYFGPGTRLTVT.

This sequence joins TRBV18 and TRBJ2-7; maybe TRBD1 (6 bases). CDR3 length equals 13 residues. Trimming took 2 bases from V and 11 from J, leaving 16 bases between them. Germline V gives CDR1 KGHSH, CDR2 LQKENI. CDR3 DNA: TGTGCCAGCTCACCAGAGTTGGGACATATGGAGTACTTC. Its translation is CASSPELGHMEYF.

V usage is TRBV7-2 and J usage is TRBJ1-2, with D tentatively TRBD1 (5 bases). This CDR3 is 18 amino acids long. Trimming pared 1 base from V and 4 bases from J, leaving 22 bases between. Germline CDR1 is SGHTA and CDR2 is FQGNSA. Here the CDR3 DNA reads TGTGCCAGCAGCTTAGGTTATCAGGGCACAACCATTATCTATGGCTACACCTTC. It is translated as CASSLGYQGTTIIYGYTF.

This clone was seen only a few times. The rearrangement joins TRBV12-5 to TRBJ2-7; D is undetermined. V gave up 7 bases and J gave up 2 bases, with 12 bases separating them. This CDR3 spans 13 amino acids. Germline V CDR1 and CDR2: LGHNT, FRNRAP. The CDR3 coding sequence is TGTGCTAGTGCCGATCGACTGACCTACGAGCAGTACTTC. It yields the protein CASADRLTYEQYF.

This clone was detected only a few times. The rearrangement links TRBV23-1 to TRBJ1-1, with D perhaps matching TRBD1 (6 bases). TRBV23-1 is annotated as an ORF whose role is uncertain. V gave up 0 bases and J gave up 5 bases, with 13 bases separating them. The CDR3 covers 15 residues. DNA for the CDR3: TGCGCCAGCAGTCAATCACCAGGGGAAGGAACTGAAGCTTTCTTT. Amino acids: CASSQSPGEGTEAFF.

The DNA of the CDR3 is TGTGCCAGAAGCTTGGACTCCGGCACAGATACGCAGTATTTT. Translated: CARSLDSGTDTQYF. The chain combines TRBV5-3 with TRBJ2-3; D uncertain. TRBV5-3 has ORF status, its function being uncertain. V shed 0 bases and J shed 1 base, with 6 bases lying between them. The CDR3 is 14 residues long.

In its sample, this clone was seen once. DNA for the CDR3: TGCGCCAGCAGTGAGGTCGGGTCAGAGACCCAGTACTTC. Protein sequence: CASSEVGSETQYF. The chain links TRBV10-2 to TRBJ2-5, with D hard to call. CDR1 WSHSY and CDR2 SAAADI come from the germline V gene. This CDR3 region has 13 residues. V was shortened by 2 bases and J by 4 bases, with 8 bases between the two germline ends.

The gene calls are TRBV15 and TRBJ2-6; 9 bases match TRBD1. Trimming at V came to 5 bases and at J to 2 bases, leaving 7 bases not matched to a gene. Germline V lookup: CDR1 LNHNV, CDR2 YYDKDF (reference sequence). The CDR3 sequence is 17 residues long. CDR3 DNA: TGTGCCACCAGCGGAGGGACAGGGAACGCTGGGGCCAACGTCCTGACTTTC. Translation gives CATSGGTGNAGANVLTF.

This CDR3 is CASSHQAGGIETQYF. The CDR3 DNA is TGCGCCAGCAGCCACCAAGCGGGGGGGATAGAGACCCAGTACTTC. The chain carries TRBV4-1 and TRBJ2-5, with 10 positions matching TRBD2. V trimming: 3 bases; J trimming: 4 bases; junction bases outside the gene matches: 5. The germline CDR1 and CDR2 sequences are MGHRA and YSYEKL. The CDR3 is 15 amino acids.

This chain uses TRBV30 with TRBJ2-3; tentatively, D is TRBD2 (6 bases). V was trimmed by 7 bases and J by 2 bases, leaving 10 bases between them. Germline CDR1 reads GTSNPN; CDR2 reads SVGIG (reference sequence). This CDR3 is 12 amino acids long. CDR3 bases: TGTGCCTTTGGGGGGAACACAGATACGCAGTATTTT. It encodes CAFGGNTDTQYF.

As regards this clone: Other DNA sequences of this sample code for an identical CDR3. The chain combines TRBV10-3 with TRBJ2-1; TRBD2 agrees at 7 bases. Germline CDR1 and CDR2: ENHRY and SYGVKD. Trimming cost V 0 bases and J 0 bases; bases outside gene matches: 2. This CDR3 spans 16 amino acids. The CDR3 sequence: CAISESTGGSYNEQFF. CDR3 in DNA: TGTGCCATCAGTGAGTCGACGGGGGGCTCCTACAATGAGCAGTTCTTC.

The rearrangement joins TRBV29-1 to TRBJ2-7, with D maybe TRBD1 (5 bases). This CDR3 is built from 12 residues. Trimming removed 3 bases at V and 3 bases at J, with 9 bases between. The germline gives CDR1 SQVTM, CDR2 ANQGSEA. The CDR3, as DNA: TGCAGCGTTGAGATTAGGGGCTACGAGCAGTACTTC. Translated, it gives CSVEIRGYEQYF.

The chain joins TRBV19 to TRBJ1-2, with 7 positions matching TRBD1. Trimming at V came to 3 bases and at J to 2 bases, leaving 6 bases not matched to a gene. The germline V gene encodes CDR1 LNHDA and CDR2 SQIVND (reference sequence). The CDR3 is made up of 15 amino acids. CDR3 protein: CASSIEAGGNYGYTF. As DNA, the CDR3 is TGTGCCAGTAGTATCGAGGCAGGGGGAAACTATGGCTACACCTTC.

The genes are TRBV11-3 and TRBJ2-3; 12 bases are shared with TRBD1. The CDR3 contains 16 residues. V dropped 5 bases and J dropped 4; count of bases not matched to a gene: 7. Germline lookup yields CDR1 SGHNT and CDR2 YENEEA. The CDR3 coding sequence is TGTGCCAGCAGCCCCCCGGGACAGGGGGCAGCAGATACGCAGTATTTT. It encodes CASSPPGQGAADTQYF.

CDR3 sequence: CASSYGGYQPQHF. CDR3 bases: TGTGCCAGCAGTTATGGGGGGTATCAGCCCCAGCATTTT. This rearrangement joins TRBV6-5 to TRBJ1-5; D might be TRBD1 (5 bases). The germline V and J ends were trimmed by 3 bases and 5 bases, with 8 bases remaining between them. Per the germline V gene, CDR1 is MNHEY and CDR2 is SVGAGI. This CDR3 is built from 13 residues.

The V gene is TRBV5-4, the J gene TRBJ1-4; TRBD1 aligns across 8 bases. The CDR3 spans 17 residues. Looked up from germline, CDR1 is SGHNT and CDR2 is YYREEE (reference sequence). V shed 1 base and J 2 bases; nucleotides not matched to a gene: 7. The CDR3: CASSLYQGARTNEKLFF. As DNA, the CDR3 is TGTGCCAGCAGCTTGTATCAGGGGGCGCGGACTAATGAAAAACTGTTTTTT.